This entry lists 15 T cell receptor beta chains sequenced from one sample in a study of blood T cell repertoires in COVID-19. The method was immunoSEQ multiplex PCR; TCRdb's version includes in-frame clones alone and lacks a portion of them. The sample has 90,000 to 120,000 clones; roughly 80% are singletons. Sequenced material: peripheral blood. All receptors derive from a man in his sixties with acute or convalescent COVID-19.

The chain carries TRBV24-1 and TRBJ1-4, with D unresolved. CDR3 length: 14 amino acids. With 9 bases removed from V and 6 bases from J, the gap between germline ends came to 16 bases. Per the germline V gene, CDR1 is KGHDR and CDR2 is SFDVKD. For the CDR3, the DNA is TGTGCCACCCATCCGGGGTTCTGGCATGAAAAACTGTTTTTT. It translates to CATHPGFWHEKLFF.

In its sample, this clone was seen once. The CDR3 nucleotides are TGTGCCAGCAGCTTGGGTATCTATGGCTACACCTTC. Residues: CASSLGIYGYTF. The chain joins TRBV5-6 to TRBJ1-2; D gene ambiguous. Germline V gene data show CDR1 as SGHDT and CDR2 as YYEEEE. CDR3 size: 12 residues. Trimming pared 0 bases from V and 4 bases from J, leaving 4 bases between.

This chain joins TRBV11-2 and TRBJ1-6; 8 positions match TRBD1. Trimming at V came to 5 bases and at J to 7 bases, leaving 7 bases not matched to a gene. The CDR3 has 15 amino acids. Germline CDR1 is SGHAT and CDR2 is FQNNGV. The CDR3 coding sequence is TGTGCCAGCAGCCTCCTAAACAGGGGGAATTCACCCCTCCACTTT. It translates to CASSLLNRGNSPLHF.

This chain uses TRBV27 with TRBJ2-5; no firm D call. Trimming stripped 5 bases from V and 7 bases from J, with 17 bases between. CDR1 is MNHEY and CDR2 is SMNVEV in the germline V gene (reference sequence). CDR3 size: 14 residues. The CDR3: CASSPLTPKMTQYF. CDR3 DNA sequence: TGTGCCAGCAGTCCACTTACCCCCAAGATGACCCAGTACTTC.

V is TRBV4-1 and J is TRBJ2-1, with TRBD1 matching 11 bases. This CDR3 is built from 17 residues. CDR1 MGHRA and CDR2 YSYEKL come from the germline V gene. V was clipped by 4 bases and J by 7 bases; unmatched bases: 12. This CDR3 reads CASSLKKGQGASNEQFF. The CDR3 DNA is TGCGCCAGCAGCCTTAAAAAAGGACAGGGGGCTAGTAATGAGCAGTTCTTC.

The J gene is TRBJ2-3, the V gene TRBV28; possible D gene TRBD2, 6 bases. The V gene's germline CDR1 is MDHEN and CDR2 SYDVKM. V gave up 6 bases and J gave up 2 bases, with 9 bases separating them. This CDR3 has 13 amino acids. CDR3 sequence: CASRGTYTDTQYF. CDR3 DNA sequence: TGTGCCAGCAGAGGGACTTACACAGATACGCAGTATTTT.

The chain has TRBV18 and TRBJ2-7; the match to TRBD2 covers 12 bases. CDR1 KGHSH and CDR2 LQKENI come from the germline V gene. J gave up 5 bases and V 3 bases, and 2 bases lay outside the gene matches. This CDR3 comprises 14 residues. DNA for the CDR3: TGTGCCAGCTCACCGACTAGCGGGAGAGACGAGCAGTACGTC. Amino acids: CASSPTSGRDEQYV.

This clone has a handful of counts. The chain is built from TRBV28 and TRBJ2-5, with D possibly being TRBD2 (6 bases). V lost 1 base to trimming and J lost 5 bases, with 23 bases between them. Germline loops: CDR1 MDHEN, CDR2 SYDVKM. The CDR3 runs to 18 residues. The DNA of the CDR3 is TGTGCCAGCAGTTTATTATCCCACGGCGGGGCACTTGGGGAGACCCAGTACTTC. The encoded protein is CASSLLSHGGALGETQYF.

The gene calls are TRBV6-5 and TRBJ2-2; 8 nucleotides align to TRBD1. This CDR3 comprises 13 residues. Germline CDR1 reads MNHEY; CDR2 reads SVGAGI. Trimming at V came to 7 bases and at J to 3 bases, leaving 1 base not matched to a gene. This chain's CDR3 is CASKTGDTGELFF. DNA for the CDR3: TGTGCCAGCAAGACAGGGGACACCGGGGAGCTGTTTTTT.

The CDR3 here is CASSQFHRGNQPQHF. CDR3 DNA: TGCGCCAGCAGCCAGTTCCACAGGGGGAATCAGCCCCAGCATTTT. The V and J genes are TRBV4-1 and TRBJ1-5, with TRBD1 identical over 8 bases. CDR1 MGHRA and CDR2 YSYEKL come from the germline V gene. The CDR3 covers 15 residues. Trimming removed 3 bases from V and 4 bases from J; junction bases left unmatched: 5.

The chain is built from TRBV4-3 and TRBJ2-3; 7 bases map to TRBD1. The CDR3 is made up of 15 amino acids. Per the germline V gene, CDR1 is LGHNA and CDR2 is YSLEER. V was clipped by 2 bases and J by 4 bases; unmatched bases: 6. This CDR3 is CASSQMRGRADTQYF. The CDR3 nucleotides read TGCGCCAGCAGCCAAATGAGGGGGCGAGCAGATACGCAGTATTTT.

The rearrangement uses TRBV6-1 and TRBJ2-5; TRBD2 matches at 11 bases. The V gene's germline CDR1 is MNHNS and CDR2 SASEGT. The CDR3 spans 16 residues. With 4 bases clipped from V and 5 bases from J, the junction kept 9 bases outside the gene matches. Here the CDR3 reads CASSVTSGRMRETQYF. CDR3 nucleotides: TGTGCCAGCAGTGTAACTAGCGGGAGAATGCGCGAGACCCAGTACTTC.

The chain couples TRBV5-1 to TRBJ2-1; 8 positions match TRBD1. The J segment lost 0 bases and the V segment lost 4 bases, leaving 9 bases of the junction unmatched. The CDR3 loop spans 17 amino acids. Germline CDR1 is SGHRS and CDR2 is YFSETQ. The CDR3 DNA is TGCGCCAGCAGCCCGGGGACAGGTCCTAGCTCCTACAATGAGCAGTTCTTC. It encodes CASSPGTGPSSYNEQFF.

Turning to this clone: Compared with germline, one end of the junction differs, possibly owing to a read error. The chain couples TRBV3-1 (or the pseudogene TRBV3-2) to TRBJ2-5; 12 bases map to TRBD2. This CDR3 is built from 16 residues. Germline-derived CDR1 and CDR2 are LGHDT and YNNKEL (reference sequence). CDR3 coding DNA: TGTGCCAGCACCCAAGATGGACTAGCGGGGTTCGAGACCCAGTACTTC. It encodes CASTQDGLAGFETQYF.

The chain employs TRBV6-5 and TRBJ2-5, with a possible D match to TRBD1 (6 bases). Trimming removed 5 bases from V and 5 bases from J, with 12 bases in between. The CDR3 is 13 residues long. CDR1 and CDR2 from the germline V gene are MNHEY and SVGAGI. CDR3 residues: CASSPAGVETQYF. The CDR3 DNA follows: TGTGCCAGCAGTCCAGCAGGGGTGGAGACCCAGTACTTC.